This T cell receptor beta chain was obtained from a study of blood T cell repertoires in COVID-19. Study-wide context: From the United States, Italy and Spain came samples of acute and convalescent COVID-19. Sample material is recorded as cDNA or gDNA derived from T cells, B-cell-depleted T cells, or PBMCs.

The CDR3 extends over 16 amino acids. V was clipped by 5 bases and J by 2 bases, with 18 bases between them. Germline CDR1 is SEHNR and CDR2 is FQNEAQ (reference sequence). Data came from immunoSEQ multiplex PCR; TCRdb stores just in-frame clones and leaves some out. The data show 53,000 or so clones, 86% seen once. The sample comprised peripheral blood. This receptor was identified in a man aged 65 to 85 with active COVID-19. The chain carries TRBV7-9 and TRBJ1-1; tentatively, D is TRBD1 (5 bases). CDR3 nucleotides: TGTGCCAGCAGCCCCACGGCGTCGGGGGACAACACTGAAGCTTTCTTT. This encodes CASSPTASGDNTEAFF.